The 9 T cell receptor beta chains below all came from one sample that was sequenced in a study of T-cell reconstitution after alpha-beta-depleted transplantation in children. The TCRbeta library was prepared with unique molecular identifiers. TCRdb itself ran the PCR reads through MiXCR, one entry per CDR3 protein. The sample records 450,000 to 500,000 distinct CDR3 sequences, approximately 13% being singletons. Sample: PBMCs from the stem cell graft donor, taken from the stem cell graft. The receptors here all came from a human donor who donated a stem cell graft to a child with combined immunodeficiency.

This clonotype was counted between two and nine times. The rearrangement joins TRBV7-9 to TRBJ1-3; unclear D gene. The CDR3 sequence is 14 residues long. Trimming left V 4 bases short and J 4 bases short, with 11 bases between. The germline V gene encodes CDR1 SEHNR and CDR2 FQNEAQ (reference sequence). In DNA, the CDR3 is TGTGCCAGCAGCTCATTAGAGGGAGGAAACACCATATATTTT. Its protein product is CASSSLEGGNTIYF.

This clonotype was seen ten or more times. The chain joins TRBV5-1 to TRBJ2-7; the D gene is possibly TRBD1 (5 bases). Germline V lookup: CDR1 SGHRS, CDR2 YFSETQ. The CDR3 runs 14 residues. Trimming took 3 bases from V and 5 from J, leaving 15 bases between them. The chain's CDR3 is CASSSVQGFDEQYF. The DNA for the CDR3 is TGCGCCAGCAGCTCAGTTCAGGGATTCGACGAGCAGTACTTC.

The CDR3 nucleotides are TGTGCCTGGAGTGGGTCAATGGAGACCCAGTACTTC. Its protein product is CAWSGSMETQYF. The V gene is TRBV30, the J gene TRBJ2-5; D is unresolved. Trimming took 1 base from V and 5 from J, leaving 8 bases between them. This CDR3 has 12 residues. Germline loops: CDR1 GTSNPN, CDR2 SVGIG (reference sequence).

The chain joins TRBV5-1 to TRBJ2-1, with 7 nucleotides matching TRBD2. The germline gives CDR1 SGHRS, CDR2 YFSETQ. Germline trimming cut 0 bases from V and 9 bases from J; bases unmatched to any gene: 9. The CDR3 consists of 15 residues. The CDR3 protein is CASSLEPGLLSEQFF. The CDR3, as DNA: TGCGCCAGCAGCTTGGAACCGGGACTATTAAGTGAGCAGTTCTTC.

This clonotype has more than one count but fewer than ten. The chain combines TRBV2 with TRBJ2-5; the D is unclear. V lost 3 bases to trimming and J lost 5 bases, with 10 bases between them. This CDR3 region has 13 residues. Germline V gives CDR1 SNHLY, CDR2 FYNNEI. The CDR3 loop is CASSDGAGETQYF. The CDR3 bases are TGTGCCAGCAGTGATGGAGCCGGGGAGACCCAGTACTTC.

This clonotype was seen a few times. The V and J genes are TRBV29-1 and TRBJ1-1; D is unclear. CDR1 and CDR2 (germline): SQVTM, ANQGSEA. The CDR3 extends over 14 amino acids. The germline V and J ends were trimmed by 6 bases and 4 bases, with 18 bases remaining between them. Here the CDR3 DNA reads TGCAGCGTACAGAGCTTCACACGGGGCACTGAAGCTTTCTTT. Protein sequence: CSVQSFTRGTEAFF.

This clonotype was counted between two and nine times. This chain connects TRBV5-1 to TRBJ2-6, with D hard to call. The CDR3 covers 14 residues. Germline V gene sequence: CDR1 SGHRS, CDR2 YFSETQ. Deletions cut 2 bases from V and 6 bases from J, with 9 bases between. The CDR3 here is CASSLPSEANVLTF. DNA of the CDR3: TGCGCCAGCAGCTTACCCTCCGAGGCCAACGTCCTGACTTTC.

This rearrangement joins TRBV12-3 or TRBV12-4 to TRBJ2-1, with 9 bases that match TRBD1. The CDR3 has 15 residues. Unmatched junction bases numbered 3, after V lost 6 bases and J lost 0 bases. Here the CDR3 reads CASSTTGGSYNEQFF. The DNA of the CDR3 is TGTGCCAGCAGCACGACAGGGGGCTCCTACAATGAGCAGTTCTTC.

The chain is built from TRBV4-2 and TRBJ2-7, with 7 bases that match TRBD1. V trimming: 1 base; J trimming: 4 bases; junction bases outside the gene matches: 4. CDR1 and CDR2 (germline): LGHNA, YNFKEQ. The CDR3 loop spans 14 amino acids. The CDR3 DNA reads TGTGCCAGCAGCCAAGTGGGACAGAATTACGAGCAGTACTTC. Translating gives CASSQVGQNYEQYF.